This TCR beta chain was recorded in a study of shared clonotypes between healthy human individuals. Positive CCR7 selection of CD45RO-negative cells yielded the naive CD8 cells, and terminally differentiated effector memory CD45RA+ cells were excluded. The method was immunoSEQ multiplex PCR; TCRdb's version includes in-frame clones alone and lacks a portion of them. The sample consists of millions of clones, approximately 95% of them appearing once. This CDR3 region has 14 residues. CDR1 and CDR2 (germline): SNHLY, FYNNEI. V was pared by 3 bases and J by 0 bases, with 9 bases between. Concerning this clone: Additional DNA sequences in this sample encode the identical CDR3.

Specimen: naive CD8+ T cells sorted from blood. The V and J genes are TRBV2 and TRBJ2-7; D uncertain. The receptor's source is a young man in good health. Here the CDR3 reads CASSESGSSYEQYF. In DNA form, the CDR3 reads TGTGCCAGCAGTGAGTCAGGCAGCTCCTACGAGCAGTACTTC. Using reference TRBV2 and TRBJ2-7 for the parts outside the CDR3, the full variable domain is EPEVTQTPSHQVTQMGQEVILRCVPISNHLYFYWYRQILGQKVEFLVSFYNNEISEKSEIFDDQFSVERPDGSNFTLKIRSTKLEDSAMYFCASSESGSSYEQYFGPGTRLTVT.